One sample yielded the 17 T cell receptor beta chains listed below, sequenced in a study of response to subunit inactivated influenza vaccine. TCRdb reprocessed the RT-PCR reads via MiXCR and lists one record per CDR3 protein. The table lists about 650,000 distinct CDR3 sequences, about 15% of them singletons. Sequencing was performed on PBMCs from blood, taken approximately 15 days before vaccination. All receptors come from a man aged 45-65 years who received an inactivated influenza vaccine.

In this sample, this clonotype turned up a few times. The chain joins TRBV24-1 to TRBJ2-1; D is undetermined. CDR1 is KGHDR and CDR2 is SFDVKD in the germline V gene. The CDR3 has 13 residues. V gave up 0 bases and J gave up 10 bases, with 9 bases separating them. The CDR3 DNA is TGTGCCACCAGTGATTTGTGGGGTCGCGAGCAGTTCTTC. Translation: CATSDLWGREQFF.

This clonotype was found many times. In DNA form, the CDR3 reads TGTGCCAGCAGTCCCCGGACAGGGCGGGCGGGTTCACCCCTCCACTTT. Translation: CASSPRTGRAGSPLHF. The J gene is TRBJ1-6, the V gene TRBV28; 8 positions match TRBD1. Germline trimming cut 5 bases from V and 9 bases from J; bases unmatched to any gene: 12. Per germline, CDR1 MDHEN and CDR2 SYDVKM. CDR3 length: 16 amino acids.

This clonotype was picked up many times. The chain is built from TRBV7-8 and TRBJ2-3; TRBD2 aligns across 8 bases. The CDR3 contains 15 residues. In germline, CDR1 is SGHVS, CDR2 FQNEAQ. V lost 2 bases, J lost 4 bases, and 5 bases stayed unmatched. The CDR3 DNA sequence: TGTGCCAGCAGCTTAACGGGGGGGCTCGCAGATACGCAGTATTTT. Its protein is CASSLTGGLADTQYF. Full variable domain (missing parts from reference TRBV7-8 and TRBJ2-3): GAGVSQSPRYKVAKRGQDVALRCDPISGHVSLFWYQQALGQGPEFLTYFQNEAQLDKSGLPSDRFFAERPEGSVSTLKIQRTQQEDSAVYLCASSLTGGLADTQYFGPGTRLTVL.

In its sample, this clonotype was seen a few times. V gene TRBV10-3 combines with J gene TRBJ2-1; 10 bases line up with TRBD2. CDR1 and CDR2 (germline): ENHRY, SYGVKD. The CDR3 sequence is 15 residues long. The ends lost 2 bases at V and 10 bases at J; junction bases unmatched: 8. The CDR3 sequence is CAISEALAGGREQFF. The CDR3 DNA is TGTGCCATCAGTGAGGCCTTAGCGGGAGGCCGGGAGCAGTTCTTC.

This rearrangement joins TRBV10-3 to TRBJ2-7; D remains ambiguous. Trimming shortened V by 5 bases and J by 2 bases, and 16 bases separated the two germline ends. Germline CDR1 and CDR2: ENHRY and SYGVKD. The CDR3 totals 15 residues. CDR3 in DNA: TGTGCCATCAGTTCCGCAGTGGGGTTTGCCTACGAGCAGTACTTC. Encoded protein: CAISSAVGFAYEQYF.

J is TRBJ2-5 and V is TRBV7-2, with D perhaps given as TRBD1 or TRBD2 (5 bases each). Germline V gives CDR1 SGHTA, CDR2 FQGNSA. Trimming took off 0 bases at V and 6 bases at J, with 11 bases between the two ends. The CDR3 has 14 residues. The CDR3 reads CASSLASGPKTQYF. CDR3 nucleotide sequence: TGTGCCAGCAGCTTAGCCTCGGGACCGAAGACCCAGTACTTC.

The chain joins TRBV7-8 to TRBJ2-2; TRBD2 aligns across 9 bases. The CDR3 spans 15 residues. The V gene's germline CDR1 is SGHVS and CDR2 FQNEAQ. V trimming: 2 bases; J trimming: 6 bases; junction bases outside the gene matches: 4. CDR3 sequence reads: CASSLSRGGPGELFF. For the CDR3, the DNA is TGTGCCAGCAGCTTATCGCGGGGGGGCCCCGGGGAGCTGTTTTTT.

The table lists this clonotype with many counts. The chain joins TRBV6-5 to TRBJ1-6, with a possible D match to TRBD1 (5 bases). Germline V lookup: CDR1 MNHEY, CDR2 SVGAGI. The CDR3 length is 17 residues. V lost 0 bases to trimming and J lost 4 bases, with 13 bases between them. This CDR3 is CASSYSNLGVYNSPLHF. Written as DNA, the CDR3 is TGTGCCAGCAGTTACTCGAATTTAGGGGTATATAATTCACCCCTCCACTTT.

This clonotype was found a few times. The rearrangement uses TRBV12-3 or TRBV12-4 and TRBJ2-7, with D perhaps assigned TRBD1 or TRBD2 (5 bases each). The V end lost 1 base, the J end lost 6 bases, and 10 bases lay between the germline ends. The CDR3 contains 13 residues. The CDR3 sequence: CASSLGGVTEQYF. DNA for the CDR3: TGTGCCAGCAGTTTAGGAGGGGTTACCGAGCAGTACTTC.

This clonotype was observed many times. The chain links TRBV7-2 to TRBJ2-7; a possible D gene is TRBD1 (5 bases). Germline V gene sequence: CDR1 SGHTA, CDR2 FQGNSA. Trimming took 2 bases from V and 4 from J, leaving 12 bases between them. CDR3 length: 14 amino acids. DNA of the CDR3: TGTGCCAGCAGCTTACAGGGTACCGGTTACGAGCAGTACTTC. Its protein is CASSLQGTGYEQYF.

This clonotype was seen at least ten times. The CDR3 sequence: CASSRILGTGIQETQYF. DNA of the CDR3: TGTGCCAGCTCACGAATTTTGGGGACAGGAATACAAGAGACCCAGTACTTC. The genes are TRBV18 and TRBJ2-5; 8 bases agree with TRBD1. This CDR3 spans 17 amino acids. Looked up from germline, CDR1 is KGHSH and CDR2 is LQKENI. V lost 4 bases to trimming and J lost 2 bases; unmatched junction nucleotides: 12.

This clonotype was counted between two and nine times. The J gene is TRBJ2-3, the V gene TRBV6-1; D unresolved. Germline V gene lookup returns CDR1 MNHNS and CDR2 SASEGT. CDR3 size: 15 residues. V lost 8 bases to trimming and J lost 0 bases, with 15 bases between them. As DNA, the CDR3 is TGTGCCAGCGAATTCGCGATTTGGAGCACAGATACGCAGTATTTT. It yields the protein CASEFAIWSTDTQYF.

There are many counts of this clonotype. The rearrangement links TRBV24-1 to TRBJ2-1; D could derive from TRBD1 or TRBD2 (6 bases each). Germline CDR1 is KGHDR and CDR2 is SFDVKD. CDR3 length: 16 amino acids. Between the trimmed V and J ends, which lost 1 base and 4 bases, there was a span of 13 bases. CDR3 sequence reads: CATSDFPGGGYNEQFF. CDR3 in DNA: TGTGCCACCAGTGATTTTCCCGGGGGCGGTTACAATGAGCAGTTCTTC.

Many counts were recorded for this clonotype. The V call is TRBV4-2, the J call TRBJ2-3; D perhaps matches TRBD1 (6 bases). The CDR3 loop spans 15 amino acids. V was clipped by 1 base and J by 1 base, with 9 bases between them. Germline V lookup: CDR1 LGHNA, CDR2 YNFKEQ. CDR3 sequence: CASSQAGDRTDTQYF. CDR3 sequence (DNA): TGTGCCAGCAGCCAAGCAGGGGACCGCACAGATACGCAGTATTTT.

The chain links TRBV27 to TRBJ2-7; 10 nucleotides align to TRBD1. This CDR3 is built from 13 residues. The J segment lost 6 bases and the V segment lost 6 bases, leaving 5 bases of the junction unmatched. Germline V gene data show CDR1 as MNHEY and CDR2 as SMNVEV (reference sequence). The CDR3 here is CASRPGQGFEQYF. CDR3 in DNA: TGTGCCAGCAGGCCGGGACAGGGGTTCGAGCAGTACTTC.

The V and J genes are TRBV28 and TRBJ1-1; D unclear. Trimming took off 5 bases at V and 8 bases at J, with 12 bases between the two ends. The CDR3 loop spans 12 amino acids. Germline CDR1 MDHEN, CDR2 SYDVKM. The CDR3 loop is CASSRTEKEAFF. In DNA form, the CDR3 reads TGTGCCAGCAGTAGGACGGAAAAGGAAGCTTTCTTT.

The chain couples TRBV4-1 to TRBJ2-2, with D possibly matching TRBD2 (6 bases). The germline CDR1 and CDR2 sequences are MGHRA and YSYEKL. Deletions cut 4 bases from V and 7 bases from J, with 13 bases between. This CDR3 has 14 amino acids. The CDR3: CASSPAGRFGELFF. In nucleotides, the CDR3 is TGCGCCAGCAGCCCGGCGGGGAGGTTCGGGGAGCTGTTTTTT.